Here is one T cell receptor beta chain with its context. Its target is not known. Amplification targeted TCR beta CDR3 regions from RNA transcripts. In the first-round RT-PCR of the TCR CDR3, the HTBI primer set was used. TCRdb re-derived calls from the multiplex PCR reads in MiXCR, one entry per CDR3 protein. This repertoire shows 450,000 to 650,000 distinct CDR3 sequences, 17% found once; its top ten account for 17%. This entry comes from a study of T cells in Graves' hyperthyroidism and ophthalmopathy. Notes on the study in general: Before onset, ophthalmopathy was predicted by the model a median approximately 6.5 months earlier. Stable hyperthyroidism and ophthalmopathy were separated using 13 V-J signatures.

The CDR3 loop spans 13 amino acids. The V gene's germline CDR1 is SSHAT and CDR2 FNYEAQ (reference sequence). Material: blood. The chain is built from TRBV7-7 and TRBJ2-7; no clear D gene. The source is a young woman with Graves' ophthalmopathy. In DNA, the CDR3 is TGTGTTAGCAGCCCCTCCTTCGGCGGCGAGCAGTACTTC. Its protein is CVSSPSFGGEQYF.